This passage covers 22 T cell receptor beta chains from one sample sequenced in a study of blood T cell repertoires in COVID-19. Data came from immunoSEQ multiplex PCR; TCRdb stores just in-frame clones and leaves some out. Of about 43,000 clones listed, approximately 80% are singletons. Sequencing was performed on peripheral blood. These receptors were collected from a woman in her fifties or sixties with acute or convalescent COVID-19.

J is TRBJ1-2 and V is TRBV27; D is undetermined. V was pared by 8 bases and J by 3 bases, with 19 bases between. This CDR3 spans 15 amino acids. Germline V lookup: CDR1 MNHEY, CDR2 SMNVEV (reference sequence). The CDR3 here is CASGFLRAGYYGYTF. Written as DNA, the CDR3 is TGTGCCAGCGGATTTCTACGGGCGGGGTACTATGGCTACACCTTC.

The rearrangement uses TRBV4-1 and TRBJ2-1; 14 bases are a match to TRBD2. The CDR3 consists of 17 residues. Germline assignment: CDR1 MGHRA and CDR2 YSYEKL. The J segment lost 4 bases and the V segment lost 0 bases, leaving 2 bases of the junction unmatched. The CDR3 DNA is TGCGCCAGCAGCCAAGACAGGACTAGCGGGGGGTACAATGAGCAGTTCTTC. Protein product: CASSQDRTSGGYNEQFF.

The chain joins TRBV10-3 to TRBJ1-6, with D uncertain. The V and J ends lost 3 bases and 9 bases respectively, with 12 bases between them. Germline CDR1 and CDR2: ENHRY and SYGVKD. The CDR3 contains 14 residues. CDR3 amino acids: CAISEIGVGSPLHF. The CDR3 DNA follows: TGTGCCATCAGTGAAATTGGTGTCGGTTCACCCCTCCACTTT.

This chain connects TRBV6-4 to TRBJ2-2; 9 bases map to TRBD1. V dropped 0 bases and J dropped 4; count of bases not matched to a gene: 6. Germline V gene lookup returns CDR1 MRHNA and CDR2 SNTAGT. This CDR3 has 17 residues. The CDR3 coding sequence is TGTGCCAGCAGTGACTCGAGGGGGACAGGGTTCACCGGGGAGCTGTTTTTT. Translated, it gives CASSDSRGTGFTGELFF.

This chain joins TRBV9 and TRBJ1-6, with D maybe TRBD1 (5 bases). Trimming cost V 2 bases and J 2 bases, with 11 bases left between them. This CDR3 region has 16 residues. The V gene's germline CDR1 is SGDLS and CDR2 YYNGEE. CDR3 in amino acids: CASSVGGAAYNSPLHF. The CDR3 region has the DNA TGTGCCAGCAGCGTGGGAGGGGCCGCCTATAATTCACCCCTCCACTTT.

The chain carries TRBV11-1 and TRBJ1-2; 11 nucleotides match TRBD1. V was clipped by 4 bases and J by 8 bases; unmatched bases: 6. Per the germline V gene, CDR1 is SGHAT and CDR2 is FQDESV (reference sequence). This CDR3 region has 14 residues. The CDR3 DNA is TGTGCCAGCAGCTCCGGGACAGGGGGGGACGGCTACACCTTC. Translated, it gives CASSSGTGGDGYTF.

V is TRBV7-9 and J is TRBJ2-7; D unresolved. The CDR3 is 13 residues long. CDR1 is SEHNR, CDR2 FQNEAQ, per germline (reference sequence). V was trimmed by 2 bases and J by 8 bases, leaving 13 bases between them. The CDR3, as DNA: TGTGCCAGCAGCTTAAATACTAATGGTCAGCAGTACTTC. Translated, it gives CASSLNTNGQQYF.

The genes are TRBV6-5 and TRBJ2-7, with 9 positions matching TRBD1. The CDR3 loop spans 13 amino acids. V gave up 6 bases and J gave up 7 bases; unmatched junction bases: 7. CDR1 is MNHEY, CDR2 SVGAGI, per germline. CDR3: CASRPGTGREQYF. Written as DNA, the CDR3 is TGTGCCAGCAGACCCGGGACAGGGAGAGAGCAGTACTTC.

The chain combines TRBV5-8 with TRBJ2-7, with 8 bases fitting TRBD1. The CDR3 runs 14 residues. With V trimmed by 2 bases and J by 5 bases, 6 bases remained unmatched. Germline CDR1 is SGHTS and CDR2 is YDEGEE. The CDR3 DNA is TGTGCCAGCAGCTTCCAGGGGGCGCGCCACGAGCAGTACTTC. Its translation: CASSFQGARHEQYF.

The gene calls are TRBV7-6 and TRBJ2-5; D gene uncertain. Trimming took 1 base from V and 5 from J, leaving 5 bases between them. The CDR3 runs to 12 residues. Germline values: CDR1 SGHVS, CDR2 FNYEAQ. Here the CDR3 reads CASSLVGETQYF. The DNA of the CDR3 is TGTGCCAGCAGCTTAGTCGGGGAGACCCAGTACTTC. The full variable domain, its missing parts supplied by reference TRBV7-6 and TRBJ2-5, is GAGVSQSPRYKVTKRGQDVALRCDPISGHVSLYWYRQALGQGPEFLTYFNYEAQQDKSGLPNDRFSAERPEGSISTLTIQRTEQRDSAMYRCASSLVGETQYFGPGTRLLVL.

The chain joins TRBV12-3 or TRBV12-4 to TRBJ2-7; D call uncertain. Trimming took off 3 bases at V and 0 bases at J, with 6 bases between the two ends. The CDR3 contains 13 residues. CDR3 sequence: CASSLRLSYEQYF. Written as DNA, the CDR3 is TGTGCCAGCAGTTTGCGCCTCTCCTACGAGCAGTACTTC.

The CDR3 loop reads CATSRDSYGYTF. The CDR3 DNA reads as TGTGCCACCAGCCGGGACAGTTATGGCTACACCTTC. The genes are TRBV24-1 and TRBJ1-2, with TRBD1 matching over 7 bases. After removal of 7 bases from V and 5 bases from J, the junction contained 3 bases not matched to a gene. CDR1 KGHDR and CDR2 SFDVKD come from the germline V gene. The CDR3 has 12 amino acids.

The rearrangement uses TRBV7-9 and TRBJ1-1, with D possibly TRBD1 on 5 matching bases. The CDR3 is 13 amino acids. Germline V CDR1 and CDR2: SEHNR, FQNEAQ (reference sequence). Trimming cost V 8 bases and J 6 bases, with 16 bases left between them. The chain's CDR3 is CASRGGETAEAFF. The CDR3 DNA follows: TGTGCCAGCCGGGGGGGAGAAACCGCTGAAGCTTTCTTT.

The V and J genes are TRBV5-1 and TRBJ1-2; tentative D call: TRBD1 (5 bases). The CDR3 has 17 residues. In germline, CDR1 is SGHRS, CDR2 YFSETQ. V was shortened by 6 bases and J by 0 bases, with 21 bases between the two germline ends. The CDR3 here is CASTPESQTATNYGYTF. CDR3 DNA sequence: TGCGCCAGCACCCCAGAATCCCAGACAGCTACTAACTATGGCTACACCTTC.

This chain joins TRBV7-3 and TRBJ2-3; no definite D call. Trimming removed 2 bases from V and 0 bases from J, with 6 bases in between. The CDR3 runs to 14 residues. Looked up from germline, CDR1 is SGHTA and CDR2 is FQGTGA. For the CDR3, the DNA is TGTGCCAGCAGCTTAGGGCTGAGCACAGATACGCAGTATTTT. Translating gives CASSLGLSTDTQYF.

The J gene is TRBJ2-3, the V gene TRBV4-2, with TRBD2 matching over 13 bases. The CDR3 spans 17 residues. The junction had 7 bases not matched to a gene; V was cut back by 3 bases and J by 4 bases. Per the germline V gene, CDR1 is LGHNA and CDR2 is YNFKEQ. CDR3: CASSQELAGGPADTQYF. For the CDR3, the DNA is TGTGCCAGCAGCCAGGAACTAGCGGGGGGGCCAGCAGATACGCAGTATTTT.

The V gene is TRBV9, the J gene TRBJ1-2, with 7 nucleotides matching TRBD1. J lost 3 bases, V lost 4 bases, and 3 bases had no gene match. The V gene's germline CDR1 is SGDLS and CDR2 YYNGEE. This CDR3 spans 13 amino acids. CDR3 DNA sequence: TGTGCCAGCAGCATTGGGACAGACTATGGCTACACCTTC. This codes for CASSIGTDYGYTF.

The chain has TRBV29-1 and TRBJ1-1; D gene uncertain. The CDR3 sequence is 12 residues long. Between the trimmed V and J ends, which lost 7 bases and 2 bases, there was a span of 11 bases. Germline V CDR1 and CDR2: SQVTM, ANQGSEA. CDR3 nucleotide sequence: TGCAGCGCACGACACGGTAACACTGAAGCTTTCTTT. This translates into CSARHGNTEAFF.

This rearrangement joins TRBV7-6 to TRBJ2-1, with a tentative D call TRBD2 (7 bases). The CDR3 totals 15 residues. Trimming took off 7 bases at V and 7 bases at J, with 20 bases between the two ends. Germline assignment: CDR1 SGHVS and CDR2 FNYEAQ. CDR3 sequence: CASNSLTGGRNEQFF. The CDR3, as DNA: TGTGCCAGCAATTCGTTGACGGGGGGCCGGAATGAGCAGTTCTTC.

DNA of the CDR3: TGCGCCAGCAGCCAAGTCCGGGGGACCACTGAAGCTTTCTTT. Protein: CASSQVRGTTEAFF. The chain recombines TRBV4-1 with TRBJ1-1; tentative D call: TRBD1 (5 bases). Trimming shortened V by 1 base and J by 4 bases, and 10 bases separated the two germline ends. The CDR3 runs 14 residues. CDR1 is MGHRA, CDR2 YSYEKL, per germline.

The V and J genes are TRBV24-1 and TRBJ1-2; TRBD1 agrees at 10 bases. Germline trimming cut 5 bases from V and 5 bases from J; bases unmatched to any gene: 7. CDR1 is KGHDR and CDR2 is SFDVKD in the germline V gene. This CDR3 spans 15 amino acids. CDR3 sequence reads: CATSGRTGGDYGYTF. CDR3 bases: TGTGCCACCAGTGGTCGGACAGGGGGGGATTATGGCTACACCTTC.

This chain's CDR3 is CASSLTSYEQYF. CDR3 in DNA: TGTGCCAGCAGCCTGACTAGCTACGAGCAGTACTTC. The chain links TRBV7-2 to TRBJ2-7; a possible D gene is TRBD2 (6 bases). Germline V lookup: CDR1 SGHTA, CDR2 FQGNSA. V was clipped by 5 bases and J by 3 bases, with 8 bases between them. The CDR3 is 12 residues long.